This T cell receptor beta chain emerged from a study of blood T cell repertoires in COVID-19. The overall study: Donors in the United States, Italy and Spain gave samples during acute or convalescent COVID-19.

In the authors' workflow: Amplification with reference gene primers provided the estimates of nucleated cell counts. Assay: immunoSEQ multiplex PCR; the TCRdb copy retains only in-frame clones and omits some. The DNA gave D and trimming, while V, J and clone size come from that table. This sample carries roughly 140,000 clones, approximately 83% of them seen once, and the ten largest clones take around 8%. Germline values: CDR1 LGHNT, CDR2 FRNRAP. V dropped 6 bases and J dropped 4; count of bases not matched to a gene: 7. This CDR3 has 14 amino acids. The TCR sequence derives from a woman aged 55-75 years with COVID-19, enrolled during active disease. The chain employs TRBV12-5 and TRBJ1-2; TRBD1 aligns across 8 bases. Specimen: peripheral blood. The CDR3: CASGTGVGAYGYTF. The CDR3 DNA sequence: TGTGCTAGTGGGACAGGGGTAGGGGCCTATGGCTACACCTTC.